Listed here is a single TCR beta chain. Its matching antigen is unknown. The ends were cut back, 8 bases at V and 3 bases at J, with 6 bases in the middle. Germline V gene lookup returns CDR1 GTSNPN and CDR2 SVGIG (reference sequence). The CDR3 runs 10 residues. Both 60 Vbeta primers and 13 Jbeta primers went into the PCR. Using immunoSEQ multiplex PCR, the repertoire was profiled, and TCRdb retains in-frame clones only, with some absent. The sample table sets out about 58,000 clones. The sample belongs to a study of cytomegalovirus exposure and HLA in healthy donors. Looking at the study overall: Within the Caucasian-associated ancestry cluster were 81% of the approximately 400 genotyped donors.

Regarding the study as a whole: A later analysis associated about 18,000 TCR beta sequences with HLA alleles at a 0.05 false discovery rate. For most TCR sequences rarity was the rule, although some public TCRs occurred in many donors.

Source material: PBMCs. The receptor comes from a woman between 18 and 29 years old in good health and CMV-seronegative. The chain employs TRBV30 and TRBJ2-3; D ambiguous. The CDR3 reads CAGGTDTQYF. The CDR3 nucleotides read TGTGCCGGCGGAACAGATACGCAGTATTTT.